Sequencing of this TCR beta chain was carried out in a study of CD8 T cells in Susac syndrome. Germline V gene sequence: CDR1 MGHRA, CDR2 YSYEKL. This CDR3 has 17 residues. The V gene lost 0 bases and the J gene lost 3 bases, with 15 bases spanning the gap. RNA, at roughly 0.45 to 1 ug, was reverse transcribed with random hexamers. Amplification of TCR beta CDR3 across 54 Vbeta and 13 Jbeta was performed with immunoSEQ multiplex PCR. One entry per CDR3 protein, called by TCRdb with MiXCR from the immunoSEQ multiplex PCR reads. Altogether hundreds of thousands of distinct CDR3 sequences are present, around 83% being singletons, with the ten largest covering 0.09% to 0.15%.

The TCR was taken from a human donor with multiple sclerosis. This chain connects TRBV4-1 to TRBJ1-5; D unclear. Sequencing was done on a sample of CD8+ T cells from PBMCs. The CDR3 DNA reads TGCGCCAGCAGCCAAGACGGCGGAATGAATTTCAATCAGCCCCAGCATTTT. Translated, it gives CASSQDGGMNFNQPQHF.